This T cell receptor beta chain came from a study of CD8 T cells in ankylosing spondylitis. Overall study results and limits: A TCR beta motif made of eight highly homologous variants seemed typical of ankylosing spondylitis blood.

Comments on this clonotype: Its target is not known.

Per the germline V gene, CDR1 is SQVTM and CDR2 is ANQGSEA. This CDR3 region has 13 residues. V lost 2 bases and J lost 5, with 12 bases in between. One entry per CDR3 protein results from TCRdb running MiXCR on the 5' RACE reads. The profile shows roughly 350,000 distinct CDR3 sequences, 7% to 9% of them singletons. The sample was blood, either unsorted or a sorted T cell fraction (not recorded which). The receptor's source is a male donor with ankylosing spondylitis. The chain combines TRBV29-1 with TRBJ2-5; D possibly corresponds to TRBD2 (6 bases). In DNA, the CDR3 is TGCAGCGTTGAACTCCCCGGGAGTGAGACCCAGTACTTC. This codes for CSVELPGSETQYF.